This T cell receptor (beta chain) was retrieved from a study of long-term antiretroviral therapy in people with HIV. The table lists this clone with a few counts. This CDR3 contains 13 residues. CDR1 is LNHDA, CDR2 SQIVND, per germline (reference sequence). Trimming took 8 bases from V and 6 from J, leaving 11 bases between them. Assay version v3.0 of immunoSEQ was used, and it was run at survey level. The table came from immunoSEQ multiplex PCR; TCRdb's copy has only in-frame clones and leaves some out. The sample consists of 20,000 or so clones, more than 75% of them appearing once. This material consisted of unsorted PBMCs, taken 5.9 years after starting antiretroviral therapy. This sequence joins TRBV19 and TRBJ1-6, with unresolved D. The sequence was obtained from a man aged 25 to 40 with HIV. In DNA form, the CDR3 reads TGTGCCAGTCAAATAGAGACTAATTCACCCCTCCACTTT. Amino acids: CASQIETNSPLHF.